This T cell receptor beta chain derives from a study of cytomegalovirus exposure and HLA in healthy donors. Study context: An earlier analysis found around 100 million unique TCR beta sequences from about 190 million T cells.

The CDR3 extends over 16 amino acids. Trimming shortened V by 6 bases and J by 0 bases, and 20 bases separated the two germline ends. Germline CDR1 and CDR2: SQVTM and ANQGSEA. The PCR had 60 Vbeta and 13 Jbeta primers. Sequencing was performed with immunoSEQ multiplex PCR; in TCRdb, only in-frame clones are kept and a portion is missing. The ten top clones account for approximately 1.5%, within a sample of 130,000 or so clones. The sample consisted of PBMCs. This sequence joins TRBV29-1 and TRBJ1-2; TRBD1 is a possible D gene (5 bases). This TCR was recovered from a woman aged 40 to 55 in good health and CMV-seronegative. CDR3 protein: CSVRPGNRGANYGYTF. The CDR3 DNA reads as TGCAGCGTCCGCCCAGGGAATCGAGGTGCTAACTATGGCTACACCTTC. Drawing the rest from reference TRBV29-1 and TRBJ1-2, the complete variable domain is SAVISQKPSRDICQRGTSLTIQCQVDSQVTMMFWYRQQPGQSLTLIATANQGSEATYESGFVIDKFPISRPNLTFSTLTVSNMSPEDSSIYLCSVRPGNRGANYGYTFGSGTRLTVV.